This T cell receptor beta chain derives from a study of blood T cell repertoires in COVID-19. Study information: Samples came from the United States, Italy and Spain, spanning acute and convalescent COVID-19. PBMCs, B-cell-depleted T cells, or T cells were the source of the cDNA or gDNA that made up the material.

The V and J ends lost 8 bases and 5 bases respectively, with 15 bases between them. The length of the CDR3 is 13 residues. Looked up from germline, CDR1 is SGHKS and CDR2 is YYEKEE (reference sequence). Per the authors' pipeline: Nucleated cell number was recorded as an estimate derived from reference gene primer amplification. The method was immunoSEQ multiplex PCR; TCRdb's version includes in-frame clones alone and lacks a portion of them. V, J and clone size derive from that table, while D and trimming were established from the DNA sequence. The sample has more than 100,000 clones; around 86% are singletons.

The V call is TRBV5-5, the J call TRBJ2-3; TRBD1 might be the D (5 bases). The source is a man aged 50 to 60 with active COVID-19. The material sequenced was peripheral blood. The CDR3 protein is CASLGLLRDTQYF. CDR3 nucleotide sequence: TGTGCCAGTTTGGGGCTCCTTAGAGATACGCAGTATTTT. Full variable domain (missing parts from reference TRBV5-5 and TRBJ2-3): DAGVTQSPTHLIKTRGQQVTLRCSPISGHKSVSWYQQVLGQGPQFIFQYYEKEERGRGNFPDRFSARQFPNYSSELNVNALLLGDSALYLCASLGLLRDTQYFGPGTRLTVL.